The 29 T cell receptor beta chains in this list originate from one sample, sequenced in a study of blood T cell repertoires in COVID-19. Produced via immunoSEQ multiplex PCR; TCRdb's table is partial and in-frame only. The profile shows approximately 110,000 clones, 70% to 90% of them singletons. Sequencing used peripheral blood. These receptors all come from a woman between 65 and 79 years old who had recovered from COVID-19.

V gene TRBV5-4 combines with J gene TRBJ2-2; 9 nucleotides align to TRBD2. The CDR3 totals 17 residues. Trimming took 4 bases from V and 2 from J; bases not matched to a gene: 9. CDR1 is SGHNT and CDR2 is YYREEE in the germline V gene (reference sequence). CDR3: CASSAPERGANTGELFF. As DNA, the CDR3 is TGTGCCAGCAGCGCTCCGGAGCGGGGGGCAAACACCGGGGAGCTGTTTTTT.

The chain has TRBV7-3 and TRBJ2-1; 8 nucleotides line up with TRBD1. This CDR3 has 14 amino acids. The V segment lost 4 bases and the J segment 5 bases; nucleotides outside the gene matches: 4. From germline, CDR1 is SGHTA and CDR2 FQGTGA. The CDR3 DNA reads TGTGCCAGCAGCTCCCGGACAGGGAACAATGAGCAGTTCTTC. Its protein is CASSSRTGNNEQFF.

The genes are TRBV11-2 and TRBJ2-3; 11 bases agree with TRBD2. Germline CDR1 and CDR2: SGHAT and FQNNGV. The V segment lost 4 bases and the J segment 3 bases; nucleotides outside the gene matches: 3. The CDR3 has 15 residues. This CDR3 is CASSSLAGGTDTQYF. The CDR3 DNA reads TGTGCCAGCAGCTCGCTAGCGGGAGGTACAGATACGCAGTATTTT.

V and J are TRBV7-3 and TRBJ1-1; maybe TRBD1 (6 bases). Trimming removed 7 bases from V and 0 bases from J, with 9 bases in between. This CDR3 is 13 amino acids long. CDR1 and CDR2 from the germline V gene are SGHTA and FQGTGA. The CDR3 region has the DNA TGTGCCAGCAAGGGACACCTGAACACTGAAGCTTTCTTT. Its protein is CASKGHLNTEAFF.

The gene calls are TRBV7-3 and TRBJ2-1; D perhaps matches TRBD2 (5 bases). Trimming took 0 bases from V and 4 from J, leaving 10 bases between them. This CDR3 has 15 amino acids. Germline-derived CDR1 and CDR2 are SGHTA and FQGTGA. CDR3 nucleotides: TGTGCCAGCAGCTTAACGATAGGCGGGTACAATGAGCAGTTCTTC. This gives the protein CASSLTIGGYNEQFF.

This chain links TRBV7-9 with TRBJ1-1, with 7 bases identical to TRBD1. Germline CDR1 SEHNR, CDR2 FQNEAQ (reference sequence). The CDR3 consists of 12 residues. V lost 1 base, J lost 11 bases, and 4 bases stayed unmatched. DNA of the CDR3: TGTGCCAGCAGCTTAGAGGACAGGATGGCTTTCTTT. This gives the protein CASSLEDRMAFF.

This CDR3 reads CASSPALASPLHF. The DNA of the CDR3 is TGCGCCAGCAGCCCCGCCCTGGCATCACCCCTCCACTTT. The V gene is TRBV4-1, the J gene TRBJ1-6; D is unclear. Germline V gene lookup returns CDR1 MGHRA and CDR2 YSYEKL. The germline V and J ends were trimmed by 4 bases and 10 bases, with 11 bases remaining between them. The CDR3 is 13 amino acids.

This clone was recorded once. The CDR3 nucleotides are TGTGCCAGCAGCTGGGGACAGGGCGGTGAGGCCCAGTACTTC. Residues: CASSWGQGGEAQYF. V usage is TRBV7-9 and J usage is TRBJ2-5; TRBD1 agrees at 9 bases. The CDR3 length is 14 residues. V shed 4 bases, J shed 9 bases, and the junction held 9 bases outside the gene matches. From germline, CDR1 is SEHNR and CDR2 FQNEAQ (reference sequence).

This clone appeared a few times. This chain uses TRBV18 with TRBJ2-5; D ambiguous. Trimming removed 6 bases from V and 0 bases from J, with 5 bases in between. The CDR3 is 12 amino acids. Per the germline V gene, CDR1 is KGHSH and CDR2 is LQKENI. CDR3 DNA: TGTGCCAGCTCTCGGTACCAAGAGACCCAGTACTTC. Residues: CASSRYQETQYF. The full variable domain, with the rest looked up from reference TRBV18 and TRBJ2-5, is NAGVMQNPRHLVRRRGQEARLRCSPMKGHSHVYWYRQLPEEGLKFMVYLQKENIIDESGMPKERFSAEFPKEGPSILRIQQVVRGDSAAYFCASSRYQETQYFGPGTRLLVL.

As DNA, the CDR3 is TGTGCCACCAGTGATCCCGGGAGGGCTATTGAGCAGTTCTTC. Translation: CATSDPGRAIEQFF. The chain is built from TRBV24-1 and TRBJ2-1; 8 nucleotides align to TRBD2. CDR3 length equals 14 residues. CDR1 KGHDR and CDR2 SFDVKD come from the germline V gene. J was trimmed by 9 bases and V by 3 bases; bases with no gene match: 6.

This sequence joins TRBV7-8 and TRBJ1-1; perhaps TRBD1 as D (5 bases). The CDR3 has 13 residues. Germline assignment: CDR1 SGHVS and CDR2 FQNEAQ. V gave up 2 bases and J gave up 5 bases, with 9 bases separating them. CDR3 sequence: CASSLTGETEAFF. In nucleotides, the CDR3 is TGTGCCAGCAGCTTAACAGGAGAAACTGAAGCTTTCTTT.

V gene TRBV5-1 combines with J gene TRBJ2-1, with 9 bases fitting TRBD2. J lost 7 bases, V lost 4 bases, and 9 bases had no gene match. CDR1 is SGHRS, CDR2 YFSETQ, per germline. The CDR3 runs 15 residues. CDR3 in amino acids: CASSRLAGARNEQFF. The DNA of the CDR3 is TGCGCCAGCAGCCGATTAGCGGGAGCGAGGAATGAGCAGTTCTTC.

The table lists this clone with a few counts. This chain joins TRBV9 and TRBJ2-1; 9 nucleotides match TRBD1. After removal of 8 bases from V and 8 bases from J, the junction contained 5 bases not matched to a gene. Per germline, CDR1 SGDLS and CDR2 YYNGEE. There are 12 residues in the CDR3. Here the CDR3 reads CASGTGRDEQFF. The CDR3 bases are TGTGCCAGTGGGACAGGGCGAGATGAGCAGTTCTTC.

This clone has a single count. The chain combines TRBV28 with TRBJ2-7; 9 bases fit TRBD1. CDR1 and CDR2 from the germline V gene are MDHEN and SYDVKM. This CDR3 is 15 amino acids long. J was trimmed by 2 bases and V by 6 bases; bases with no gene match: 8. The CDR3 region has the DNA TGTGCCAGCAGAATGGACAGGGGTTTTACCTACGAGCAGTACTTC. Translating it yields CASRMDRGFTYEQYF.

The rearrangement links TRBV28 to TRBJ2-7; no clear D gene. V was pared by 5 bases and J by 0 bases, with 17 bases between. Per the germline V gene, CDR1 is MDHEN and CDR2 is SYDVKM. The CDR3 consists of 16 residues. In DNA form, the CDR3 reads TGTGCCAGCAGTGCTCTTGGGTTCTCTAGCTCCTACGAGCAGTACTTC. It yields the protein CASSALGFSSSYEQYF.

This chain links TRBV7-2 with TRBJ2-2; possible D gene TRBD2, 5 bases. Germline loops: CDR1 SGHTA, CDR2 FQGNSA. The CDR3 runs 17 residues. With 0 bases removed from V and 0 bases from J, the gap between germline ends came to 11 bases. CDR3 in amino acids: CASSLAGGVANTGELFF. CDR3 bases: TGTGCCAGCAGCTTAGCTGGAGGCGTCGCGAACACCGGGGAGCTGTTTTTT.

The J gene is TRBJ2-4, the V gene TRBV18, with D unresolved. V lost 5 bases and J lost 8, with 7 bases in between. This CDR3 comprises 11 residues. Germline assignment: CDR1 KGHSH and CDR2 LQKENI. CDR3 DNA: TGTGCCAGCTCAACTGAGGACATTCAGTACTTC. Its translation is CASSTEDIQYF.

The V call is TRBV11-2, the J call TRBJ2-3, with 11 bases fitting TRBD2. Germline V gene sequence: CDR1 SGHAT, CDR2 FQNNGV. V shed 1 base, J shed 0 bases, and the junction held 3 bases outside the gene matches. This CDR3 comprises 17 residues. CDR3 region: CASSLGRTSGSTDTQYF. The CDR3 nucleotides are TGTGCCAGCAGCTTAGGGAGGACTAGCGGGAGCACAGATACGCAGTATTTT.

The chain links TRBV6-5 to TRBJ2-2; 10 positions match TRBD1. The CDR3 is 15 residues long. Losses at the gene ends were 5 bases for V and 6 bases for J; bases not matched to a gene: 6. The germline V gene encodes CDR1 MNHEY and CDR2 SVGAGI. CDR3 nucleotide sequence: TGTGCCAGCAGTCGAGGGACAGGGGTCCCCGGGGAGCTGTTTTTT. It is translated as CASSRGTGVPGELFF.

The gene calls are TRBV9 and TRBJ2-1, with 10 bases identical to TRBD2. This CDR3 comprises 16 residues. J lost 8 bases, V lost 0 bases, and 8 bases had no gene match. Germline values: CDR1 SGDLS, CDR2 YYNGEE. CDR3 DNA: TGTGCCAGCAGCGTAGAGCTAGCGGGAGTAAGGGATGAGCAGTTCTTC. It encodes CASSVELAGVRDEQFF.

This clone was counted a single time. V is TRBV30 and J is TRBJ1-4; 7 bases agree with TRBD1. The germline gives CDR1 GTSNPN, CDR2 SVGIG (reference sequence). V was clipped by 5 bases and J by 3 bases; unmatched bases: 3. The CDR3 spans 13 residues. The CDR3 DNA reads as TGTGCCTGGGCCGGGACAGCTAATGAAAAACTGTTTTTT. It yields the protein CAWAGTANEKLFF.

This clone is a singleton in its sample. J is TRBJ2-5 and V is TRBV5-3; the match to TRBD2 covers 11 bases. TRBV5-3 is noted as an ORF with a role that remains uncertain. The CDR3 is made up of 16 amino acids. Trimming removed 3 bases from V and 2 bases from J; junction bases left unmatched: 6. The CDR3: CARSCVSSGGQETQYF. CDR3 nucleotides: TGTGCCAGAAGCTGCGTATCTAGCGGGGGGCAAGAGACCCAGTACTTC.

The chain recombines TRBV12-3 or TRBV12-4 with TRBJ2-1; TRBD1 might be the D (6 bases). The V end was cut by 9 bases, the J end by 2 bases, with 11 bases between. This CDR3 is 13 amino acids long. Here the CDR3 DNA reads TGTGCCAGTCAGTGGGGGCCCTACAATGAGCAGTTCTTC. Amino acids: CASQWGPYNEQFF.

This sequence joins TRBV9 and TRBJ1-6; a weak D match, TRBD1 (5 bases). Trimming left V 2 bases short and J 9 bases short, with 15 bases between. The germline CDR1 and CDR2 sequences are SGDLS and YYNGEE. The CDR3 sequence is 15 residues long. For the CDR3, the DNA is TGTGCCAGCAGCGTCAGGCCGGGGACTCCTTCACCCCTCCACTTT. Amino acid sequence: CASSVRPGTPSPLHF. The entire variable domain, with the rest obtained from reference TRBV9 and TRBJ1-6, is as follows: DSGVTQTPKHLITATGQRVTLRCSPRSGDLSVYWYQQSLDQGLQFLIQYYNGEERAKGNILERFSAQQFPDLHSELNLSSLELGDSALYFCASSVRPGTPSPLHFGNGTRLTVT.

The sample holds one count of this clone. This CDR3 is CASSGGQWGRSNQPQHF. In DNA form, the CDR3 reads TGTGCCAGCAGTGGGGGACAGTGGGGGCGTAGCAATCAGCCCCAGCATTTT. The chain is built from TRBV2 and TRBJ1-5, with 7 nucleotides matching TRBD1. The CDR3 consists of 17 residues. Germline CDR1 reads SNHLY; CDR2 reads FYNNEI. V was pared by 4 bases and J by 0 bases, with 9 bases of the junction left unmatched. The full variable domain, its missing parts supplied by reference TRBV2 and TRBJ1-5, is EPEVTQTPSHQVTQMGQEVILRCVPISNHLYFYWYRQILGQKVEFLVSFYNNEISEKSEIFDDQFSVERPDGSNFTLKIRSTKLEDSAMYFCASSGGQWGRSNQPQHFGDGTRLSIL.

As for this clone: The junction departs from the called germline gene at one end, perhaps through a read error. This chain joins TRBV15 and TRBJ1-3, with 7 bases that match TRBD1. Germline assignment: CDR1 LNHNV and CDR2 YYDKDF (reference sequence). The CDR3 is made up of 18 amino acids. The CDR3 loop is CATSRDRGVTGSGNTVYF. In DNA, the CDR3 is TGTGCCACCAGCAGAGATCGGGGAGTGACAGGGTCTGGAAACACCGTATATTTT. The variable domain in full, completed from reference TRBV15 and TRBJ1-3, reads DAMVIQNPRYQVTQFGKPVTLSCSQTLNHNVMYWYQQKSSQAPKLLFHYYDKDFNNEADTPDNFQSRRPNTSFCFLDIRSPGLGDTAMYLCATSRDRGVTGSGNTVYFGEGSWLTVV.

This chain uses TRBV4-2 with TRBJ1-2, with TRBD1 matching 7 bases. Germline V lookup: CDR1 LGHNA, CDR2 YNFKEQ. Trimming cost V 0 bases and J 5 bases; bases outside gene matches: 3. CDR3 length equals 14 residues. In nucleotides, the CDR3 is TGTGCCAGCAGCCAAGAAAACAGGGGTTATGGCTACACCTTC. Translated, it gives CASSQENRGYGYTF.

The chain couples TRBV12-3 or TRBV12-4 to TRBJ1-4; D unresolved. V was trimmed by 3 bases and J by 10 bases, leaving 6 bases between them. This CDR3 is 11 amino acids long. The CDR3 spells CASSFSGKLFF. Here the CDR3 DNA reads TGTGCCAGCAGTTTCAGTGGAAAACTGTTTTTT.

This clone came up a few times. This chain joins TRBV28 and TRBJ2-2, with 9 bases aligning to TRBD1. Germline V gene lookup returns CDR1 MDHEN and CDR2 SYDVKM. CDR3 length: 18 residues. J lost 1 base, V lost 5 bases, and 11 bases had no gene match. This CDR3 reads CASSSSGTGMMNTGELFF. DNA of the CDR3: TGTGCCAGCAGTAGCTCCGGGACAGGGATGATGAACACCGGGGAGCTGTTTTTT. The full variable domain, with the rest looked up from reference TRBV28 and TRBJ2-2, is DVKVTQSSRYLVKRTGEKVFLECVQDMDHENMFWYRQDPGLGLRLIYFSYDVKMKEKGDIPEGYSVSREKKERFSLILESASTNQTSMYLCASSSSGTGMMNTGELFFGEGSRLTVL.